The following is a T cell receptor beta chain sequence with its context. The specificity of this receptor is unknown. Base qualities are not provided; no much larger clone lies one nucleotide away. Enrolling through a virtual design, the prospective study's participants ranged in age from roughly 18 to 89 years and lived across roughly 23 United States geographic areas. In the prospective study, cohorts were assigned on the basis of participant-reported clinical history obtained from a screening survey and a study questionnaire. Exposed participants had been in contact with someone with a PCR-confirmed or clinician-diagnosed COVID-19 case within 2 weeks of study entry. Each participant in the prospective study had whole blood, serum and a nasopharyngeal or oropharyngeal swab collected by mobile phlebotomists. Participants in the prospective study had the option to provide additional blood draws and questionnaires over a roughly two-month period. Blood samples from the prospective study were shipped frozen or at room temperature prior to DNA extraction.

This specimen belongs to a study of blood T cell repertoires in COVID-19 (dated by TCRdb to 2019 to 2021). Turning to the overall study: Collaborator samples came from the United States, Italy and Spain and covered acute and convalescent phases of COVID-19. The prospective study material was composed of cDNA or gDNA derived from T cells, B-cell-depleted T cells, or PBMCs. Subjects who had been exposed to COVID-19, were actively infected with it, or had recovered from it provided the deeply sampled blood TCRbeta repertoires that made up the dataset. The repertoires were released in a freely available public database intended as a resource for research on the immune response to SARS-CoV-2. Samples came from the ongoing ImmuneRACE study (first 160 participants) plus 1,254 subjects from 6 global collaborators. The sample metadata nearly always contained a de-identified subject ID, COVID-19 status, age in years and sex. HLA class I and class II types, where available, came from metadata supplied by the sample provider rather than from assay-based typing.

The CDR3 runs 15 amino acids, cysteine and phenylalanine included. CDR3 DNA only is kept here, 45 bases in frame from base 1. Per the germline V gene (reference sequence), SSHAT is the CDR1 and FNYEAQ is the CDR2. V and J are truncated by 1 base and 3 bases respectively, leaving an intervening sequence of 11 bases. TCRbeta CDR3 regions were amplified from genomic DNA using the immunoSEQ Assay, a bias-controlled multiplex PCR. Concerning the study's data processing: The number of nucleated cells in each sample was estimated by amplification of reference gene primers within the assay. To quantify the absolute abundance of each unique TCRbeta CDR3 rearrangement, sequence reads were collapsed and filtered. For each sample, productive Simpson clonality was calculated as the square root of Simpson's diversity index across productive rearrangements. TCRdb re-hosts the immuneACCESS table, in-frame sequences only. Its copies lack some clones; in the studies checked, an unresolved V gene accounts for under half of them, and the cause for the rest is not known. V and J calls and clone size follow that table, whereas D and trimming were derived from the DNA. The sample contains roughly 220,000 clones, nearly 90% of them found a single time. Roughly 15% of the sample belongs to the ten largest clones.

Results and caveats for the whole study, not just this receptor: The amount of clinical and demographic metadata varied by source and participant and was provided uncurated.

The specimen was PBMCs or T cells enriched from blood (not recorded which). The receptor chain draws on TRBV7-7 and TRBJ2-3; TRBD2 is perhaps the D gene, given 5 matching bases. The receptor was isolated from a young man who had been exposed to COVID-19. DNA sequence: TGTGCCAGCAGCTTAGGTCCCGGGGAAACAGATACGCAGTATTTT. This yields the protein CASSLGPGETDTQYF.